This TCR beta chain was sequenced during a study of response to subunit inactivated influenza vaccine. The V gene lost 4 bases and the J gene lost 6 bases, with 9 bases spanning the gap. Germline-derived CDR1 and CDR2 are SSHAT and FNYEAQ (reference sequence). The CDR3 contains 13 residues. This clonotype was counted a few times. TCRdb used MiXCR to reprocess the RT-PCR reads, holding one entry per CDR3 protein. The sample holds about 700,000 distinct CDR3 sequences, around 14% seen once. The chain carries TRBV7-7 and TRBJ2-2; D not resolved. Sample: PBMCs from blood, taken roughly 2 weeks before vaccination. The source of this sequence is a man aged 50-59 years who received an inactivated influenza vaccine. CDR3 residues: CASSSAGAGELFF. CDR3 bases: TGTGCCAGCAGCTCGGCTGGGGCCGGGGAGCTGTTTTTT.